This paragraph reports one T cell receptor (beta chain). Its antigen is still unknown. The data are from a study of siplizumab effects on memory and regulatory T cells. The study, taken as a whole, reports: Naive T cells, seemingly more diverse than memory cells, seemed major alloresponse contributors. Suppression by proliferating Tregs derived from siplizumab cultures was not verified.

Measured with immunoSEQ multiplex PCR; TCRdb has only the in-frame clones, and not every one. Of some 100,000 clones in the sample, 94% were seen once. The J segment lost 7 bases and the V segment lost 2 bases, leaving 5 bases of the junction unmatched. The length of the CDR3 is 15 residues. Germline lookup yields CDR1 SNHLY and CDR2 FYNNEI. The chain joins TRBV2 to TRBJ1-6, with 7 bases matching TRBD1. Sequenced input: non-Treg CD4+ T cells sorted from blood. This TCR derives from a human donor in good health. This CDR3 reads CASSERGRGNSPLHF. CDR3 bases: TGTGCCAGCAGTGAAAGAGGCAGGGGGAATTCACCCCTCCACTTT.